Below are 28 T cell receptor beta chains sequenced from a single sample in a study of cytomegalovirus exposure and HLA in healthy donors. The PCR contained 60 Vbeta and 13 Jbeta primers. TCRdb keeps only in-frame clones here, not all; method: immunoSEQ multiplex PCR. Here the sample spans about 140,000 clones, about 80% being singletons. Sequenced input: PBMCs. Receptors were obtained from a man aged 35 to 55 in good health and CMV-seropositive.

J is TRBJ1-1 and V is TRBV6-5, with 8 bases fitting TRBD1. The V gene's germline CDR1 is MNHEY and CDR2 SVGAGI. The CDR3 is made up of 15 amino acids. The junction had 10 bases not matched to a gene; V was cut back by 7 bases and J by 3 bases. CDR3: CASTQGANGHTEAFF. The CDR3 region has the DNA TGTGCCAGCACCCAGGGGGCAAACGGGCACACTGAAGCTTTCTTT.

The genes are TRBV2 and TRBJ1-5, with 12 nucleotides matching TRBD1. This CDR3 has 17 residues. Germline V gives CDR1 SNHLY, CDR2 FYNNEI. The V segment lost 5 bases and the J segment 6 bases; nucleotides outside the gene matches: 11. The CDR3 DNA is TGTGCCAGCAGTCAGCTCCACAGGGACAGGGGGCTTCAGCCCCAGCATTTT. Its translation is CASSQLHRDRGLQPQHF.

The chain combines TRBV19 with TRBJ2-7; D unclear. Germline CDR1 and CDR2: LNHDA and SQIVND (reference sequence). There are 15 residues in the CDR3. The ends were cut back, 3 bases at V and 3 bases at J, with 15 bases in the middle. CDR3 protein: CASSMGHALRYEQYF. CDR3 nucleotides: TGTGCCAGTAGTATGGGCCATGCCTTACGCTACGAGCAGTACTTC.

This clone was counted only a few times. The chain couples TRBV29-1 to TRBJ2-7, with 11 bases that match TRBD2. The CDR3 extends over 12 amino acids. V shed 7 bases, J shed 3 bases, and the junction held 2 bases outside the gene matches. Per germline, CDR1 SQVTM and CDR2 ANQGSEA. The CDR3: CSGGLADYEQYF. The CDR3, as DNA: TGCAGCGGGGGACTAGCGGACTACGAGCAGTACTTC.

The CDR3 loop is CSVLGEGGTDTQYF. CDR3 DNA sequence: TGCAGCGTTTTGGGGGAGGGGGGCACAGATACGCAGTATTTT. This sequence joins TRBV29-1 and TRBJ2-3; perhaps TRBD2 as D (7 bases). This CDR3 region has 14 residues. CDR1 is SQVTM and CDR2 is ANQGSEA in the germline V gene. Trimming stripped 5 bases from V and 1 base from J, with 13 bases between.

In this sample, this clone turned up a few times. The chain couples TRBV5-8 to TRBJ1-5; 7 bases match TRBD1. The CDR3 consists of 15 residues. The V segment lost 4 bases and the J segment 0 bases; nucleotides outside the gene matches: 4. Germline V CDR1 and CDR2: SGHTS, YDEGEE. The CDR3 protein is CASSQGDSSNQPQHF. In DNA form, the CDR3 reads TGTGCCAGCAGCCAGGGGGACAGTAGCAATCAGCCCCAGCATTTT.

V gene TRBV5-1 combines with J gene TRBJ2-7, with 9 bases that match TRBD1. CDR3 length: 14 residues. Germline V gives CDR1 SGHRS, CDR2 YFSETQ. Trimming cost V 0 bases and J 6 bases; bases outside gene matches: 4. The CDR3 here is CASSLGQGGREQYF. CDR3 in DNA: TGCGCCAGCAGCTTGGGACAGGGGGGTCGCGAGCAGTACTTC.

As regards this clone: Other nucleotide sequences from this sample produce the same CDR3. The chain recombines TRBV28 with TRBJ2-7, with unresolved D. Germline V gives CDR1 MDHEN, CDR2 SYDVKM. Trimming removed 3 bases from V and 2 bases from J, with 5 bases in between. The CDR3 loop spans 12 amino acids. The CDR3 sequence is CASSLSAYEQYF. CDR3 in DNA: TGTGCCAGCAGTTTGAGCGCCTACGAGCAGTACTTC.

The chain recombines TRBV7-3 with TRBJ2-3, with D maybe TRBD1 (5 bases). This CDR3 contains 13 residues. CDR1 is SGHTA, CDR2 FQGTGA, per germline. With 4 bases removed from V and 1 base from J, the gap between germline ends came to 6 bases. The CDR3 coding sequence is TGTGCCAGCAGCTCACAGGGCACAGATACGCAGTATTTT. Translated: CASSSQGTDTQYF.

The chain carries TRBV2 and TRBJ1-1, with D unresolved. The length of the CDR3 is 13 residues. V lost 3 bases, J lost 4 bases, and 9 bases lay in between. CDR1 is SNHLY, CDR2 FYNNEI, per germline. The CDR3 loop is CASSEEGLTEAFF. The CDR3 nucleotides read TGTGCCAGCAGTGAGGAGGGTCTCACTGAAGCTTTCTTT. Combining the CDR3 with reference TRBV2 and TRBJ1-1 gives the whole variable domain EPEVTQTPSHQVTQMGQEVILRCVPISNHLYFYWYRQILGQKVEFLVSFYNNEISEKSEIFDDQFSVERPDGSNFTLKIRSTKLEDSAMYFCASSEEGLTEAFFGQGTRLTVV.

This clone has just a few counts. The CDR3 sequence: CASSQVPGGRNQPQHF. The CDR3 region has the DNA TGTGCCAGCAGCCAGGTCCCCGGGGGACGCAATCAGCCCCAGCATTTT. This chain uses TRBV4-2 with TRBJ1-5; a weak D match, TRBD1 (5 bases). From germline, CDR1 is LGHNA and CDR2 YNFKEQ. The V gene lost 3 bases and the J gene lost 2 bases, with 14 bases spanning the gap. This CDR3 spans 16 amino acids.

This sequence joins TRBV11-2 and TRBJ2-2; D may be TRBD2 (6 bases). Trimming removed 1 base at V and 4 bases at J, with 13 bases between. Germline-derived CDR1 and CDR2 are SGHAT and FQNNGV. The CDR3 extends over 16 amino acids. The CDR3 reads CASSLGDSGGTGELFF. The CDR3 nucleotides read TGTGCCAGCAGCTTAGGCGATAGCGGAGGCACCGGGGAGCTGTTTTTT. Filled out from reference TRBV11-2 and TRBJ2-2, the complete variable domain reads EAGVAQSPRYKIIEKRQSVAFWCNPISGHATLYWYQQILGQGPKLLIQFQNNGVVDDSQLPKDRFSAERLKGVDSTLKIQPAKLEDSAVYLCASSLGDSGGTGELFFGEGSRLTVL.

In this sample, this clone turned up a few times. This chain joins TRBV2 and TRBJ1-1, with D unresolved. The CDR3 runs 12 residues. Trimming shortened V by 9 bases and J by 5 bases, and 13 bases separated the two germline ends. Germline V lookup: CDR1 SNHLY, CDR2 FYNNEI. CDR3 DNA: TGTGCCAGTGGGCGGGCTTGGACTGAAGCTTTCTTT. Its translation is CASGRAWTEAFF.

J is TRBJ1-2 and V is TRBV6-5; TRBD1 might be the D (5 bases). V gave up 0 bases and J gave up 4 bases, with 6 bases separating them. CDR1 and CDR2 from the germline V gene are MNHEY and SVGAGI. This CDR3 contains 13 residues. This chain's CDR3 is CASSYSGAYGYTF. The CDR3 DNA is TGTGCCAGCAGTTACTCAGGGGCCTATGGCTACACCTTC.

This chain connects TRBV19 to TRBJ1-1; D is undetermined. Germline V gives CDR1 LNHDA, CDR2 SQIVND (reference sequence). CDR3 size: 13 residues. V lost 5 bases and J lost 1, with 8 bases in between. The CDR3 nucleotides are TGTGCCAGTAGTTTTCGGGGGAACACTGAAGCTTTCTTT. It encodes CASSFRGNTEAFF.

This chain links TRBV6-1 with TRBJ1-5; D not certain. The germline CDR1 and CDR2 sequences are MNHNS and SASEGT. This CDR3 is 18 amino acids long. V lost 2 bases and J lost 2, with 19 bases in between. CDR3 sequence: CASSEKGSAAIGNQPQHF. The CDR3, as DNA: TGTGCCAGCAGTGAAAAAGGCAGCGCCGCAATTGGCAATCAGCCCCAGCATTTT.

CDR3 protein: CAISAPGGGNTIYF. Written as DNA, the CDR3 is TGTGCCATCAGTGCTCCCGGGGGAGGAAACACCATATATTTT. This chain connects TRBV10-3 to TRBJ1-3, with D perhaps matching TRBD1 (5 bases). V was shortened by 4 bases and J by 4 bases, with 11 bases between the two germline ends. The CDR3 covers 14 residues. CDR1 is ENHRY and CDR2 is SYGVKD in the germline V gene.

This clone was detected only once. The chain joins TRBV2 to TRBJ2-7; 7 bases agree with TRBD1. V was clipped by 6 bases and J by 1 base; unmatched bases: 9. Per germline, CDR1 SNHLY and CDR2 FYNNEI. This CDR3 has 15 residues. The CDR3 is CASRVRQGVSYEQYF. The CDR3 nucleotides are TGTGCCAGCAGAGTACGACAGGGTGTATCCTACGAGCAGTACTTC.

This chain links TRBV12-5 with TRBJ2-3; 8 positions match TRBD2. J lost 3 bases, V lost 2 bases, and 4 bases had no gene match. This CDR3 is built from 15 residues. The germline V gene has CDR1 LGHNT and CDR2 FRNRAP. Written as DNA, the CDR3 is TGTGCTAGTGGTTTGTTAGCGGGAAAAACAGATACGCAGTATTTT. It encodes CASGLLAGKTDTQYF.

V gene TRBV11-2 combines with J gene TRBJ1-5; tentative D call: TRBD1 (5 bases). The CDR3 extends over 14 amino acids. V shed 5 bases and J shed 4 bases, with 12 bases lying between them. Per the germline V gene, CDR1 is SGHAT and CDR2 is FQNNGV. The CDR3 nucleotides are TGTGCCAGCAGCCCCACTTCAGGGAATCAGCCCCAGCATTTT. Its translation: CASSPTSGNQPQHF.

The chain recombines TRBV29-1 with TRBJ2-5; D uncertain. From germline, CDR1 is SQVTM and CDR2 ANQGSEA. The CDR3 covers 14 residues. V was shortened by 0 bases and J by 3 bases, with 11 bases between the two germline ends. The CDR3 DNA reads TGCAGCGTTGAAGATCTGGGCCCGGAAGAGACCCAGTACTTC. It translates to CSVEDLGPEETQYF.

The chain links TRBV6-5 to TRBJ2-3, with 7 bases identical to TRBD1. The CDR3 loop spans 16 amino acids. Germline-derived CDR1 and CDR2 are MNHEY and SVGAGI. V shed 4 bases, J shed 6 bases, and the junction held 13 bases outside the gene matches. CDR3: CASSSTAGTDRDTQYF. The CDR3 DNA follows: TGTGCCAGCAGTTCGACAGCCGGGACAGACAGGGATACGCAGTATTTT.

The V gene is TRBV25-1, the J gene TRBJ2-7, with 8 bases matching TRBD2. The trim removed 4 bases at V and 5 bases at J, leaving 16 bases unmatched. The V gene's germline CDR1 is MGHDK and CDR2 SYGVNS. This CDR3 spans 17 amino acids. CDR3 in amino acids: CASSGFNASGSIHEQYF. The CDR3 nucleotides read TGTGCCAGCAGTGGATTTAACGCGAGCGGGAGTATCCACGAGCAGTACTTC.

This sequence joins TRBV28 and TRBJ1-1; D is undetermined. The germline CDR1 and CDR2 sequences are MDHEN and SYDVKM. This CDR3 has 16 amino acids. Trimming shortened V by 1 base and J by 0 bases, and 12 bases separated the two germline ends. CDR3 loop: CASSLFSEGMNTEAFF. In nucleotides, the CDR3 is TGTGCCAGCAGTTTATTTTCGGAGGGTATGAACACTGAAGCTTTCTTT. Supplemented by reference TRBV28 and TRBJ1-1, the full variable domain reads DVKVTQSSRYLVKRTGEKVFLECVQDMDHENMFWYRQDPGLGLRLIYFSYDVKMKEKGDIPEGYSVSREKKERFSLILESASTNQTSMYLCASSLFSEGMNTEAFFGQGTRLTVV.

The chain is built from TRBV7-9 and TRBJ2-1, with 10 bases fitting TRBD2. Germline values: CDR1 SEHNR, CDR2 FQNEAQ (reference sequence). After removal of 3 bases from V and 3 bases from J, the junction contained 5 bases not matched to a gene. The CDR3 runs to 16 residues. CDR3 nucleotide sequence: TGTGCCAGCAGCTTCCGACTAGCGGGCCTCTACAATGAGCAGTTCTTC. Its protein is CASSFRLAGLYNEQFF.

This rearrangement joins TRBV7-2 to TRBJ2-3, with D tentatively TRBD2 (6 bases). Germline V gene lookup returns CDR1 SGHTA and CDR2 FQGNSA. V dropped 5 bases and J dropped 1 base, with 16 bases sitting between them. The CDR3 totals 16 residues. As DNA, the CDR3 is TGTGCCAGCAGCGTCACTAGCAGCTCCCGCACAGATACGCAGTATTTT. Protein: CASSVTSSSRTDTQYF.

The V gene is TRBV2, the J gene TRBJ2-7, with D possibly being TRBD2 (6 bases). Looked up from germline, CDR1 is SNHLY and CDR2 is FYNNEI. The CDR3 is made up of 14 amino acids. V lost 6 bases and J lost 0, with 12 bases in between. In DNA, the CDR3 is TGTGCCAGCAGCAGGGACTTTAGCTCCTACGAGCAGTACTTC. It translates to CASSRDFSSYEQYF. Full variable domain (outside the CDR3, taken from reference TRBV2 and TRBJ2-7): EPEVTQTPSHQVTQMGQEVILRCVPISNHLYFYWYRQILGQKVEFLVSFYNNEISEKSEIFDDQFSVERPDGSNFTLKIRSTKLEDSAMYFCASSRDFSSYEQYFGPGTRLTVT.

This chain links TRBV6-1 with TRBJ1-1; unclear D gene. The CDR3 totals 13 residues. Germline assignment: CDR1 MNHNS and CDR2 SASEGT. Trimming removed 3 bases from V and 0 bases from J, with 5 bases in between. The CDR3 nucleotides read TGTGCCAGCAGTGAGCGGTTGAACACTGAAGCTTTCTTT. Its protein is CASSERLNTEAFF.